This T cell receptor (beta chain) was observed in a study of blood T cell repertoires in COVID-19. The overall study: The origin of the acute and convalescent COVID-19 samples was the United States, Italy and Spain. From T cells, B-cell-depleted T cells, or PBMCs came the material, which was cDNA or gDNA.

Authors' data handling: Nucleated cell number was recorded as an estimate derived from reference gene primer amplification. Clones were sequenced by immunoSEQ multiplex PCR, and TCRdb holds only the in-frame ones, with some missing. Clone size and V and J calls were adopted from that table, with D and trimming inferred from the DNA. The table shows more than 110,000 clones, with less than 80% occurring only once. The CDR3 totals 15 residues. Germline assignment: CDR1 SGHAT and CDR2 FQNNGV. V lost 4 bases to trimming and J lost 4 bases; unmatched junction nucleotides: 7. The sample comprised peripheral blood. The chain has TRBV11-2 and TRBJ1-2; 9 nucleotides agree with TRBD1. The receptor comes from a woman aged 80 or over with active or convalescent COVID-19. CDR3 DNA sequence: TGTGCCAGCAGCTCACAGGACAGGGGAGGCTATGGCTACACCTTC. This codes for CASSSQDRGGYGYTF.